The 31 T cell receptor beta chains in this list originate from one sample, sequenced in a study of Ad26.COV2.S vaccination and SARS-CoV-2 variants. As for treatment: approximately 18 received Ad26.COV2.S at low or high dose, single or two shots; about 5 received placebo; per-sample allocation not given. Samples came from day 63 after the first vaccine or placebo injection. Clones were sequenced by immunoSEQ multiplex PCR, and TCRdb holds only the in-frame ones, with some missing. The data show some 340,000 clones, about 82% seen once. Sample: peripheral blood, taken in a trial of Ad26.COV2.S vaccine versus placebo. The receptors come from a person between 18 and 60 years old who received the Ad26.COV2.S COVID-19 vaccine or a placebo.

This clone is a singleton in its sample. The genes are TRBV5-1 and TRBJ2-7; 8 nucleotides line up with TRBD2. V trimming: 4 bases; J trimming: 4 bases; junction bases outside the gene matches: 13. The length of the CDR3 is 16 residues. The germline gives CDR1 SGHRS, CDR2 YFSETQ. The CDR3 loop is CASSLQSTSEGYEQYF. The CDR3 DNA sequence: TGCGCCAGCAGCCTCCAGTCGACTAGCGAAGGATACGAGCAGTACTTC.

The chain couples TRBV11-3 to TRBJ2-3; TRBD2 is a possible D gene (5 bases). The CDR3 sequence is 15 residues long. Trimming took 1 base from V and 1 from J, leaving 9 bases between them. CDR1 and CDR2 from the germline V gene are SGHNT and YENEEA. The CDR3 spells CASSLVVGGTDTQYF. Written as DNA, the CDR3 is TGTGCCAGCAGCTTAGTCGTCGGGGGCACAGATACGCAGTATTTT.

This clone was seen a handful of times. The chain uses TRBV6-6 and TRBJ1-1; unclear D gene. Germline V lookup: CDR1 MNHNY, CDR2 SVGAGI (reference sequence). CDR3 length equals 11 residues. V dropped 9 bases and J dropped 7 bases, with 12 bases sitting between them. The CDR3 region is CASHAVGEAFF. The CDR3 region has the DNA TGTGCCAGTCACGCCGTTGGTGAAGCTTTCTTT.

V and J are TRBV6-1 and TRBJ1-2, with D possibly TRBD1 on 6 matching bases. The length of the CDR3 is 16 residues. Germline V gene lookup returns CDR1 MNHNS and CDR2 SASEGT. Trimming left V 1 base short and J 4 bases short, with 16 bases between. CDR3 bases: TGTGCCAGCAGTGAAGAATTCCGGGGGCTCGGCTATGGCTACACCTTC. This sequence encodes CASSEEFRGLGYGYTF.

The genes are TRBV12-5 and TRBJ2-5; 12 bases map to TRBD2. J was trimmed by 5 bases and V by 6 bases; bases with no gene match: 4. The CDR3 sequence is 14 residues long. Germline CDR1 LGHNT, CDR2 FRNRAP. The CDR3 protein is CASGLGLAGETQYF. CDR3 DNA sequence: TGTGCTAGTGGCCTCGGACTAGCGGGGGAGACCCAGTACTTC. The full variable domain, completed using reference TRBV12-5 and TRBJ2-5, is DARVTQTPRHKVTEMGQEVTMRCQPILGHNTVFWYRQTMMQGLELLAYFRNRAPLDDSGMPKDRFSAEMPDATLATLKIQPSEPRDSAVYFCASGLGLAGETQYFGPGTRLLVL.

The V call is TRBV18, the J call TRBJ2-1, with a tentative D call TRBD2 (6 bases). CDR1 KGHSH and CDR2 LQKENI come from the germline V gene. V shed 5 bases and J shed 0 bases, with 14 bases lying between them. The CDR3 consists of 16 residues. The CDR3: CASSLEWGDSYNEQFF. The CDR3 DNA is TGTGCCAGCTCATTGGAATGGGGGGACTCCTACAATGAGCAGTTCTTC.

V gene TRBV7-8 combines with J gene TRBJ2-5, with D unclear. V lost 1 base and J 1 base, leaving 7 bases between the germline ends. The length of the CDR3 is 14 residues. Germline loops: CDR1 SGHVS, CDR2 FQNEAQ. Here the CDR3 reads CASSLEWGQETQYF. The CDR3 coding sequence is TGTGCCAGCAGCTTAGAGTGGGGCCAAGAGACCCAGTACTTC.

This chain connects TRBV19 to TRBJ1-1, with no clear D. The CDR3 length is 13 residues. Germline CDR1 LNHDA, CDR2 SQIVND (reference sequence). Deletions cut 7 bases from V and 1 base from J, with 10 bases between. The CDR3 DNA follows: TGTGCCAGTAAATCTACACCGAACACTGAAGCTTTCTTT. As protein: CASKSTPNTEAFF. The variable domain in full, with the rest retrieved from reference TRBV19 and TRBJ1-1, is DGGITQSPKYLFRKEGQNVTLSCEQNLNHDAMYWYRQDPGQGLRLIYYSQIVNDFQKGDIAEGYSVSREKKESFPLTVTSAQKNPTAFYLCASKSTPNTEAFFGQGTRLTVV.

Ten or more counts support this clone. This chain joins TRBV15 and TRBJ1-4; 8 bases are a match to TRBD1. CDR1 LNHNV and CDR2 YYDKDF come from the germline V gene (reference sequence). With V trimmed by 0 bases and J by 7 bases, 7 bases remained unmatched. The CDR3 has 16 residues. As DNA, the CDR3 is TGTGCCACCAGCAGAGATCGGACAGGGTTAAGTGAAAAACTGTTTTTT. It is translated as CATSRDRTGLSEKLFF.

This clone has a single count. The chain recombines TRBV2 with TRBJ1-5; 7 nucleotides match TRBD1. V trimming: 4 bases; J trimming: 2 bases; junction bases outside the gene matches: 5. The CDR3 is 15 amino acids. CDR1 SNHLY and CDR2 FYNNEI come from the germline V gene. CDR3 coding DNA: TGTGCCAGCAGTGGAAGGACAGGCCGCAATCAGCCCCAGCATTTT. Encoded protein: CASSGRTGRNQPQHF.

This clone has a single count. The identical CDR3 is also encoded by other nucleotide sequences in the sample. The chain couples TRBV6-6 to TRBJ2-7; 10 bases fit TRBD1. From germline, CDR1 is MNHNY and CDR2 SVGAGI (reference sequence). The ends lost 2 bases at V and 1 base at J; junction bases unmatched: 2. The CDR3 extends over 15 amino acids. DNA for the CDR3: TGTGCCAGCAGTTACCCGGGACAGGGGTCCTACGAGCAGTACTTC. This encodes CASSYPGQGSYEQYF.

The sample holds one count of this clone. This rearrangement joins TRBV29-1 to TRBJ1-1; D unclear. The CDR3 has 11 amino acids. Trimming left V 7 bases short and J 3 bases short, with 9 bases between. Looked up from germline, CDR1 is SQVTM and CDR2 is ANQGSEA. CDR3 in amino acids: CSATVYTEAFF. DNA for the CDR3: TGCAGCGCTACAGTTTACACTGAAGCTTTCTTT.

The chain recombines TRBV27 with TRBJ1-5; 7 bases map to TRBD1. With 3 bases clipped from V and 5 bases from J, the junction kept 4 bases outside the gene matches. The CDR3 sequence is 14 residues long. The germline V gene has CDR1 MNHEY and CDR2 SMNVEV (reference sequence). CDR3 sequence reads: CASSFRQGHQPQHF. CDR3 DNA sequence: TGTGCCAGCAGTTTCCGACAGGGCCATCAGCCCCAGCATTTT.

The rearrangement links TRBV5-1 to TRBJ2-5, with D perhaps TRBD1 (6 bases). CDR1 is SGHRS, CDR2 YFSETQ, per germline. The germline V and J ends were trimmed by 1 base and 2 bases, with 12 bases remaining between them. CDR3 length equals 15 residues. The CDR3 sequence: CASSLIMTGQETQYF. CDR3 bases: TGCGCCAGCAGCTTGATTATGACAGGACAAGAGACCCAGTACTTC. The whole variable domain, filled in from reference TRBV5-1 and TRBJ2-5, reads KAGVTQTPRYLIKTRGQQVTLSCSPISGHRSVSWYQQTPGQGLQFLFEYFSETQRNKGNFPGRFSGRQFSNSRSEMNVSTLELGDSALYLCASSLIMTGQETQYFGPGTRLLVL.

The chain links TRBV5-4 to TRBJ2-5; 8 bases are shared with TRBD1. There are 15 residues in the CDR3. Germline V gene data show CDR1 as SGHNT and CDR2 as YYREEE (reference sequence). V lost 3 bases and J lost 5; bases outside the gene matches: 9. The CDR3 bases are TGTGCCAGCAGCTCCAAAAACGACAGGGGTGAGACCCAGTACTTC. It yields the protein CASSSKNDRGETQYF.

V gene TRBV7-2 combines with J gene TRBJ2-1; 8 bases are a match to TRBD1. Trimming took 5 bases from V and 4 from J; bases not matched to a gene: 7. There are 15 residues in the CDR3. Germline-derived CDR1 and CDR2 are SGHTA and FQGNSA. CDR3: CASSIWTGKYNEQFF. For the CDR3, the DNA is TGTGCCAGCAGCATCTGGACAGGGAAATACAATGAGCAGTTCTTC.

The V gene is TRBV15, the J gene TRBJ1-6; possible D gene TRBD1, 5 bases. This CDR3 comprises 17 residues. With 5 bases removed from V and 10 bases from J, the gap between germline ends came to 24 bases. Per the germline V gene, CDR1 is LNHNV and CDR2 is YYDKDF (reference sequence). CDR3 in amino acids: CATSGGLEVQGRSPLHF. The DNA for the CDR3 is TGTGCCACCAGCGGAGGGCTGGAAGTCCAGGGTCGGTCACCCCTCCACTTT.

The chain links TRBV28 to TRBJ1-1; no reliable D call. This CDR3 is built from 13 residues. CDR1 is MDHEN, CDR2 SYDVKM, per germline. Trimming took off 6 bases at V and 4 bases at J, with 12 bases between the two ends. DNA for the CDR3: TGTGCCAGCAGAAGCAGTGCTAGCACTGAAGCTTTCTTT. Translating it yields CASRSSASTEAFF.

The J gene is TRBJ2-3, the V gene TRBV12-3 or TRBV12-4, with D hard to call. This CDR3 spans 11 amino acids. Trimming removed 2 bases from V and 6 bases from J, with 3 bases in between. DNA for the CDR3: TGTGCCAGCAGTTTATCTGATACGCAGTATTTT. As protein: CASSLSDTQYF.

The J gene is TRBJ1-6, the V gene TRBV19; 11 nucleotides agree with TRBD1. This CDR3 region has 15 residues. V lost 5 bases to trimming and J lost 14 bases; unmatched junction nucleotides: 11. The germline V gene encodes CDR1 LNHDA and CDR2 SQIVND (reference sequence). The CDR3 loop is CASSLGTGGISALHF. The CDR3, as DNA: TGTGCCAGTAGTCTCGGGACAGGGGGAATATCAGCCCTCCACTTT.

The chain is built from TRBV29-1 and TRBJ2-5, with D uncertain. The CDR3 extends over 13 amino acids. Trimming left V 5 bases short and J 5 bases short, with 15 bases between. Germline V gives CDR1 SQVTM, CDR2 ANQGSEA. This chain's CDR3 is CSVSGPVGETQYF. The CDR3, as DNA: TGCAGCGTTTCCGGACCGGTAGGGGAGACCCAGTACTTC.

As regards this clone: Other DNA sequences in this sample translate to the same CDR3. This chain uses TRBV28 with TRBJ1-2; TRBD1 is a possible D gene (6 bases). Looked up from germline, CDR1 is MDHEN and CDR2 is SYDVKM. V shed 5 bases and J shed 4 bases, with 14 bases lying between them. The CDR3 is 14 residues long. The CDR3 sequence: CASSPGGPFYGYTF. CDR3 DNA sequence: TGTGCCAGCAGTCCCGGGGGCCCCTTCTATGGCTACACCTTC.

This clone was observed a single time. The rearrangement joins TRBV3-1 (or the pseudogene TRBV3-2) to TRBJ2-3; 7 bases agree with TRBD2. CDR3 size: 16 residues. V was pared by 0 bases and J by 1 base, with 4 bases of the junction left unmatched. Germline CDR1 and CDR2: LGHDT and YNNKEL (reference sequence). The CDR3 here is CASSQDWGGGTDTQYF. CDR3 nucleotide sequence: TGTGCCAGCAGCCAAGATTGGGGGGGTGGCACAGATACGCAGTATTTT.

V and J are TRBV9 and TRBJ2-1; maybe TRBD2 (6 bases). With 2 bases removed from V and 8 bases from J, the gap between germline ends came to 14 bases. Germline CDR1 and CDR2: SGDLS and YYNGEE. This CDR3 spans 14 amino acids. Written as DNA, the CDR3 is TGTGCCAGCAGCGTTTTTGGTTCGGGGGATGAGCAGTTCTTC. Translation gives CASSVFGSGDEQFF. The full variable domain, its missing parts supplied by reference TRBV9 and TRBJ2-1, is DSGVTQTPKHLITATGQRVTLRCSPRSGDLSVYWYQQSLDQGLQFLIQYYNGEERAKGNILERFSAQQFPDLHSELNLSSLELGDSALYFCASSVFGSGDEQFFGPGTRLTVL.

The chain couples TRBV24-1 to TRBJ2-3; 7 bases align to TRBD2. CDR1 is KGHDR, CDR2 SFDVKD, per germline. The CDR3 has 13 residues. V lost 6 bases and J lost 1; bases outside the gene matches: 0. CDR3 residues: CATSSGGTDTQYF. The CDR3 DNA sequence: TGTGCCACCAGTAGCGGGGGCACAGATACGCAGTATTTT.

The chain couples TRBV2 to TRBJ2-7; a weak D match, TRBD1 (6 bases). Germline loops: CDR1 SNHLY, CDR2 FYNNEI. The CDR3 sequence is 15 residues long. Trimming shortened V by 3 bases and J by 3 bases, and 15 bases separated the two germline ends. The CDR3 spells CASSDRTGSDYEQYF. The DNA for the CDR3 is TGTGCCAGCAGTGATAGAACAGGGAGCGACTACGAGCAGTACTTC.

This clone has more than one count but fewer than ten. This sequence joins TRBV7-8 and TRBJ1-5; perhaps TRBD1 as D (6 bases). V was cut by 5 bases and J by 6 bases, with 17 bases left in between. Germline lookup yields CDR1 SGHVS and CDR2 FQNEAQ. This CDR3 is built from 15 residues. CDR3 sequence (DNA): TGTGCCAGCAGCCCAGGACAGCCGGGGAGTCAGCCCCAGCATTTT. This translates into CASSPGQPGSQPQHF.

This chain uses TRBV9 with TRBJ1-6; D may be TRBD1 (6 bases). The V end lost 3 bases, the J end lost 9 bases, and 19 bases lay between the germline ends. The CDR3 length is 16 residues. The germline gives CDR1 SGDLS, CDR2 YYNGEE. The DNA of the CDR3 is TGTGCCAGCAGCGCATCAACGGGGGCTTGGGGTTCACCCCTCCACTTT. This gives the protein CASSASTGAWGSPLHF.

This chain connects TRBV7-8 to TRBJ1-6; 7 nucleotides align to TRBD1. The CDR3 runs 13 residues. Per the germline V gene, CDR1 is SGHVS and CDR2 is FQNEAQ. V trimming: 8 bases; J trimming: 6 bases; junction bases outside the gene matches: 4. In DNA, the CDR3 is TGTGCCAGCGGAGGACAGGCTAATTCACCCCTCCACTTT. This codes for CASGGQANSPLHF.

This clone occurred a few times. The V and J genes are TRBV4-1 and TRBJ1-1, with D unresolved. This CDR3 is 14 amino acids long. Germline V gene data show CDR1 as MGHRA and CDR2 as YSYEKL. V lost 4 bases, J lost 5 bases, and 14 bases lay in between. CDR3 nucleotides: TGCGCCAGCAGCCCTGGTAGTTTGGTAACTGAAGCTTTCTTT. Translated, it gives CASSPGSLVTEAFF.

This chain connects TRBV5-5 to TRBJ2-3; 9 bases map to TRBD1. The V gene's germline CDR1 is SGHKS and CDR2 YYEKEE (reference sequence). J gave up 9 bases and V 4 bases, and 12 bases lay outside the gene matches. The CDR3 runs 15 residues. The CDR3 spells CASSHKGTGTVTQYF. The CDR3 DNA reads as TGTGCCAGCAGCCACAAAGGGACAGGGACCGTAACGCAGTATTTT.